These 18 T cell receptor beta chains originate from one sample sequenced in a study of blood T cells in healthy people across ages. Through a sample-barcoded 5' primer and a J-beta primer mix, a second PCR was run for roughly 7 to 12 cycles. TCRdb re-derived calls from the 5' RACE reads in MiXCR, one entry per CDR3 protein. Of 800,000 or so distinct CDR3 sequences in the sample, 25% were seen once. These data also formed part of another study, on T cells of mothers and their children.

Sequencing input: blood. The receptor set was obtained from a boy younger than 18 in good health.

About this clonotype itself: The junction departs from the called germline gene at one end, perhaps through a read error. V gene TRBV7-7 combines with J gene TRBJ2-5; no clear D gene. Germline CDR1 reads SSHAT; CDR2 reads FNYEAQ (reference sequence). CDR3 length equals 14 residues. This CDR3 reads CASSLDREGETQYF. CDR3 in DNA: TGTGCTAGCAGCTTAGATCGAGAAGGGGAGACCCAGTACTTC.

In its sample, this clonotype was seen a few times. The V call is TRBV7-3, the J call TRBJ2-6, with TRBD1 matching over 9 bases. Germline-derived CDR1 and CDR2 are SGHTA and FQGTGA. Germline trimming cut 5 bases from V and 4 bases from J; bases unmatched to any gene: 6. This CDR3 has 16 amino acids. The CDR3 here is CASSRTGGTGANVLTF. CDR3 nucleotide sequence: TGTGCCAGCAGCCGCACAGGGGGCACGGGGGCCAACGTCCTGACTTTC.

The sample holds one count of this clonotype. The V gene is TRBV10-3, the J gene TRBJ2-3; the D gene is possibly TRBD2 (5 bases). V lost 2 bases and J 4 bases, leaving 10 bases between the germline ends. CDR1 is ENHRY and CDR2 is SYGVKD in the germline V gene. This CDR3 is built from 14 residues. The chain's CDR3 is CAISERTRADTQYF. The CDR3 nucleotides read TGTGCCATCAGTGAGAGAACTAGGGCAGATACGCAGTATTTT.

The rearrangement links TRBV5-6 to TRBJ2-6; no definite D call. Between the trimmed V and J ends, which lost 0 bases and 0 bases, there was a span of 10 bases. The CDR3 totals 17 residues. Germline-derived CDR1 and CDR2 are SGHDT and YYEEEE. CDR3 bases: TGTGCCAGCAGCTTGGTAGGGTTATCCTCTGGGGCCAACGTCCTGACTTTC. It codes for CASSLVGLSSGANVLTF.

The rearrangement uses TRBV4-1 and TRBJ2-5, with 7 bases identical to TRBD1. The CDR3 runs to 15 residues. The V and J ends lost 2 bases and 5 bases, in that order; junction bases with no gene match: 8. Germline-derived CDR1 and CDR2 are MGHRA and YSYEKL. For the CDR3, the DNA is TGCGCCAGCAGCCAATTTACAGGGGTCGGGGAGACCCAGTACTTC. This codes for CASSQFTGVGETQYF.

This chain connects TRBV6-1 to TRBJ2-1; 13 nucleotides line up with TRBD2. The junction had 13 bases not matched to a gene; V was cut back by 8 bases and J by 3 bases. From germline, CDR1 is MNHNS and CDR2 SASEGT. The length of the CDR3 is 18 residues. CDR3 amino acids: CASATTRGTSGNYNEQFF. The CDR3 nucleotides are TGTGCCAGCGCAACCACTAGAGGGACTAGCGGGAACTACAATGAGCAGTTCTTC.

This clonotype was counted only a few times. The chain combines TRBV7-9 with TRBJ2-7, with a weak D call TRBD1 (5 bases). Germline V gives CDR1 SEHNR, CDR2 FQNEAQ (reference sequence). V lost 5 bases to trimming and J lost 9 bases, with 14 bases between them. This CDR3 is 12 amino acids long. CDR3: CASSQGPTAQYF. As DNA, the CDR3 is TGTGCCAGCAGCCAAGGCCCGACAGCGCAGTACTTC. The full variable domain, rest sourced from reference TRBV7-9 and TRBJ2-7, is DTGVSQNPRHKITKRGQNVTFRCDPISEHNRLYWYRQTLGQGPEFLTYFQNEAQLEKSRLLSDRFSAERPKGSFSTLEIQRTEQGDSAMYLCASSQGPTAQYFGPGTRLTVT.

The V gene is TRBV18, the J gene TRBJ2-1; no clear D. The length of the CDR3 is 14 residues. V was cut by 4 bases and J by 6 bases, with 13 bases left in between. Germline loops: CDR1 KGHSH, CDR2 LQKENI. CDR3 bases: TGTGCCAGCTCACTTTATGGCCCGATCAATGAGCAGTTCTTC. This gives the protein CASSLYGPINEQFF. Variable domain in full (rest from reference TRBV18 and TRBJ2-1): NAGVMQNPRHLVRRRGQEARLRCSPMKGHSHVYWYRQLPEEGLKFMVYLQKENIIDESGMPKERFSAEFPKEGPSILRIQQVVRGDSAAYFCASSLYGPINEQFFGPGTRLTVL.

This clonotype was picked up a small number of times. This chain uses TRBV12-3 or TRBV12-4 with TRBJ2-6, with D possibly matching TRBD2 (6 bases). V was shortened by 6 bases and J by 4 bases, with 13 bases between the two germline ends. This CDR3 has 15 residues. Here the CDR3 reads CASRVGEAGANVLTF. DNA of the CDR3: TGTGCCAGCAGAGTAGGGGAGGCGGGGGCCAACGTCCTGACTTTC.

The V gene is TRBV28, the J gene TRBJ2-1; D not resolved. Germline CDR1 and CDR2: MDHEN and SYDVKM. The V end lost 4 bases, the J end lost 8 bases, and 9 bases lay between the germline ends. The CDR3 length is 12 residues. In nucleotides, the CDR3 is TGTGCCAGCAGTTCGTATTGGGATGAGCAGTTCTTC. Residues: CASSSYWDEQFF.

This clonotype has only a few counts. This chain joins TRBV20-1 and TRBJ2-2; D uncertain. The germline gives CDR1 DFQATT, CDR2 SNEGSKA (reference sequence). The CDR3 loop spans 14 amino acids. Between the trimmed V and J ends, which lost 1 base and 4 bases, there was a span of 10 bases. The CDR3 reads CSARAQISTGELFF. CDR3 nucleotide sequence: TGCAGTGCTAGAGCCCAGATTAGCACCGGGGAGCTGTTTTTT.

This clonotype was picked up a small number of times. CDR3: CASSAPGLAGGFREQYF. CDR3 bases: TGTGCCAGCAGCGCGCCGGGACTAGCGGGAGGGTTTCGCGAGCAGTACTTC. The chain carries TRBV7-2 and TRBJ2-7, with 16 bases identical to TRBD2. Germline CDR1 reads SGHTA; CDR2 reads FQGNSA. This CDR3 has 17 residues. Unmatched junction bases numbered 10, after V lost 5 bases and J lost 6 bases.

The rearrangement links TRBV29-1 to TRBJ2-7; TRBD2 agrees at 12 bases. The trim removed 4 bases at V and 2 bases at J, leaving 3 bases unmatched. The CDR3 sequence is 14 residues long. CDR1 and CDR2 from the germline V gene are SQVTM and ANQGSEA. The CDR3 nucleotides read TGCAGCGTTGCACTAGCGGGAGGAACCTACGAGCAGTACTTC. Its translation is CSVALAGGTYEQYF.

The rearrangement uses TRBV24-1 and TRBJ2-5; D is perhaps TRBD1 (6 bases). CDR3 size: 15 residues. Trimming shortened V by 5 bases and J by 7 bases, and 19 bases separated the two germline ends. Germline V gene sequence: CDR1 KGHDR, CDR2 SFDVKD. CDR3 protein: CATSAGARSLGTQYF. DNA of the CDR3: TGTGCCACCAGTGCAGGGGCTCGATCCCTCGGGACCCAGTACTTC.

V and J are TRBV3-1 and TRBJ1-3; no firm D call. Germline loops: CDR1 LGHDT, CDR2 YNNKEL (reference sequence). Trimming removed 1 base from V and 0 bases from J, with 7 bases in between. The CDR3 length is 15 residues. CDR3 in amino acids: CASSQGAISGNTIYF. The CDR3 DNA is TGTGCCAGCAGCCAAGGCGCAATCTCTGGAAACACCATATATTTT.

This clonotype was observed a few times. V and J are TRBV7-2 and TRBJ2-7, with D possibly being TRBD2 (6 bases). V lost 7 bases, J lost 2 bases, and 12 bases lay in between. This CDR3 has 13 residues. Germline V CDR1 and CDR2: SGHTA, FQGNSA. The CDR3 is CASKRGLPYEQYF. CDR3 coding DNA: TGTGCCAGCAAGAGGGGACTTCCCTACGAGCAGTACTTC. Using reference TRBV7-2 and TRBJ2-7 for the parts outside the CDR3, the full variable domain is GAGVSQSPSNKVTEKGKDVELRCDPISGHTALYWYRQSLGQGLEFLIYFQGNSAPDKSGLPSDRFSAERTGGSVSTLTIQRTQQEDSAVYLCASKRGLPYEQYFGPGTRLTVT.

This clonotype was observed a few times. The rearrangement uses TRBV6-2 or TRBV6-3 and TRBJ2-6, with D unresolved. The CDR3 spans 16 residues. Per the germline V gene, CDR1 is MNHEY and CDR2 is SVGEGT. Trimming removed 0 bases from V and 4 bases from J, with 10 bases in between. The CDR3 spells CASSYSGNAGANVLTF. In DNA form, the CDR3 reads TGTGCCAGCAGTTACTCAGGGAACGCCGGGGCCAACGTCCTGACTTTC.

In its sample, this clonotype was seen once. This rearrangement joins TRBV7-2 to TRBJ1-4; 10 positions agree with TRBD1. J gave up 7 bases and V 5 bases, and 7 bases lay outside the gene matches. This CDR3 contains 15 residues. The germline CDR1 and CDR2 sequences are SGHTA and FQGNSA. The CDR3 nucleotides read TGTGCCAGCAGCACACGGACAGGGGGGAGTGAAAAACTGTTTTTT. Translated: CASSTRTGGSEKLFF. Drawing the rest from reference TRBV7-2 and TRBJ1-4, the complete variable domain is GAGVSQSPSNKVTEKGKDVELRCDPISGHTALYWYRQSLGQGLEFLIYFQGNSAPDKSGLPSDRFSAERTGGSVSTLTIQRTQQEDSAVYLCASSTRTGGSEKLFFGSGTQLSVL.